These 15 T cell receptor beta chains were sequenced from one sample in a study of T cells in Graves' hyperthyroidism and ophthalmopathy. RNA transcripts were the template for amplifying TCR beta CDR3 regions. A first-round RT-PCR of the TCR CDR3 used the HTBI primer set. Using its own MiXCR run on the multiplex PCR reads, TCRdb lists one record per CDR3 protein. The table lists some 770,000 distinct CDR3 sequences, about 15% of them singletons. Sequenced: blood. The source of these receptors is a man younger than 30 with Graves' hyperthyroidism.

This clonotype was observed at least ten times. V gene TRBV3-1 combines with J gene TRBJ2-7; D may be TRBD1 or TRBD2 (5 bases each). The germline CDR1 and CDR2 sequences are LGHDT and YNNKEL (reference sequence). Trimming left V 1 base short and J 3 bases short, with 13 bases between. The CDR3 runs 15 residues. The CDR3 protein is CASSQARLGVYEQYF. The CDR3, as DNA: TGTGCCAGCAGCCAAGCAAGATTGGGGGTCTACGAGCAGTACTTC.

CDR3 DNA: TGTGCCATCACCCGAGGGGGGGGTGCGGACTATGGCTACACCTTC. Protein: CAITRGGGADYGYTF. The rearrangement joins TRBV10-3 to TRBJ1-2, with D possibly TRBD1 on 6 matching bases. Looked up from germline, CDR1 is ENHRY and CDR2 is SYGVKD. V lost 7 bases and J 3 bases, leaving 18 bases between the germline ends. The CDR3 is 15 amino acids.

This clonotype was counted many times. V is TRBV28 and J is TRBJ2-5, with D hard to call. This CDR3 is 15 amino acids long. The germline V and J ends were trimmed by 4 bases and 5 bases, with 17 bases remaining between them. CDR1 is MDHEN and CDR2 is SYDVKM in the germline V gene. The CDR3 nucleotides are TGTGCCAGCAGTTCTACCAGCGTGTTCCGGGAGACCCAGTACTTC. Its protein is CASSSTSVFRETQYF.

In its sample, this clonotype was seen a few times. The genes are TRBV6-6 and TRBJ2-2, with D unresolved. This CDR3 region has 13 residues. Germline CDR1 and CDR2: MNHNY and SVGAGI (reference sequence). Between the trimmed V and J ends, which lost 1 base and 3 bases, there was a span of 3 bases. The CDR3 DNA is TGTGCCAGCAGTTACTACGACACCGGGGAGCTGTTTTTT. Translating gives CASSYYDTGELFF.

About this clonotype itself: With a much larger clone just one base away, this may be a read error. The chain joins TRBV2 to TRBJ1-2; no firm D call. The CDR3 has 12 residues. In germline, CDR1 is SNHLY, CDR2 FYNNEI. Here the CDR3 reads CAGSDGSYGYTF. CDR3 DNA sequence: TGTGCCGGCAGTGATGGTAGCTATGGCTACACCTTC.

V usage is TRBV10-3 and J usage is TRBJ2-1, with 7 bases that match TRBD1. The CDR3 has 14 residues. The J segment lost 3 bases and the V segment lost 10 bases, leaving 9 bases of the junction unmatched. Germline V gives CDR1 ENHRY, CDR2 SYGVKD. Here the CDR3 DNA reads TGTGCCAGCCAGACAGGGAAGCTCTACAATGAGCAGTTCTTC. It codes for CASQTGKLYNEQFF.

This clonotype was observed a few times. This chain uses TRBV20-1 with TRBJ1-5; the match to TRBD1 covers 12 bases. Per the germline V gene, CDR1 is DFQATT and CDR2 is SNEGSKA (reference sequence). V gave up 1 base and J gave up 8 bases; unmatched junction bases: 3. CDR3 length equals 14 residues. CDR3: CSARGDRGLKPQHF. CDR3 in DNA: TGCAGTGCTAGAGGGGACAGGGGGCTTAAGCCCCAGCATTTT.

This clonotype appeared a few times. The chain recombines TRBV6-2 or TRBV6-3 with TRBJ2-2, with D perhaps matching TRBD2 (6 bases). Trimming left V 6 bases short and J 7 bases short, with 15 bases between. The CDR3 is 14 residues long. CDR1 MNHEY and CDR2 SVGEGT come from the germline V gene. CDR3 in amino acids: CASSGTVRDGELFF. CDR3 coding DNA: TGTGCCAGCAGCGGGACTGTCCGCGACGGGGAGCTGTTTTTT.

This clonotype has just a few counts. The chain carries TRBV7-9 and TRBJ2-7; 8 bases are shared with TRBD2. Germline CDR1 is SEHNR and CDR2 is FQNEAQ (reference sequence). The CDR3 contains 14 residues. V lost 4 bases to trimming and J lost 3 bases; unmatched junction nucleotides: 5. The CDR3 bases are TGTGCCAGCAGCTACGGGGGGGGTCGCTACGAGCAGTACTTC. As protein: CASSYGGGRYEQYF.

The chain recombines TRBV28 with TRBJ2-7; either TRBD1 or TRBD2 may supply D (5 bases each). The length of the CDR3 is 16 residues. The germline V gene has CDR1 MDHEN and CDR2 SYDVKM. Trimming removed 3 bases at V and 5 bases at J, with 20 bases between. The CDR3, as DNA: TGTGCCAGCAGTTTTAGGCTTGGGTTAGGGGACGACGAGCAGTACTTC. It yields the protein CASSFRLGLGDDEQYF.

This clonotype has more than one count but fewer than ten. The chain links TRBV12-3 or TRBV12-4 to TRBJ1-3; D may be TRBD1 (6 bases). The CDR3 is 15 amino acids. Between the trimmed V and J ends, which lost 2 bases and 10 bases, there was a span of 18 bases. The CDR3 loop reads CASSLTGLIPPTIYF. CDR3 DNA: TGTGCCAGCAGTTTAACAGGGCTCATCCCACCGACCATATATTTT.

This clonotype has a count of ten or more. The rearrangement joins TRBV25-1 to TRBJ2-3; TRBD2 matches 7 bases. The CDR3 has 15 residues. After removal of 5 bases from V and 7 bases from J, the junction contained 12 bases not matched to a gene. Germline values: CDR1 MGHDK, CDR2 SYGVNS. As DNA, the CDR3 is TGTGCCAGCAGTAAAGTGGGGGGGTCTCTGAATACGCAGTATTTT. It translates to CASSKVGGSLNTQYF.

Points on this clonotype: No conserved phenylalanine or tryptophan is present at the end of the CDR3, so a read error is the likely explanation. The chain joins TRBV12-3 or TRBV12-4 to TRBJ1-1; D ambiguous. V shed 3 bases and J shed 5 bases, with 7 bases lying between them. The CDR3 runs to 12 residues. CDR3: CASSFGGTEAFL. The CDR3 nucleotides read TGTGCCAGCAGTTTCGGTGGGACTGAAGCTTTCCTT.

Many counts were recorded for this clonotype. This rearrangement joins TRBV2 to TRBJ2-7, with 10 nucleotides matching TRBD2. The V gene end was trimmed by 4 bases and the J gene end by 7 bases; junction bases not matched to a gene: 10. CDR1 SNHLY and CDR2 FYNNEI come from the germline V gene. CDR3 length equals 15 residues. The CDR3, as DNA: TGTGCCAGCAGTGTTTCCCTAGCGGGAGCTAGGGAGCAGTACTTC. Its protein product is CASSVSLAGAREQYF.

The table lists this clonotype with a few counts. Just one base apart from a much larger clone, this may be a read error. V gene TRBV2 combines with J gene TRBJ2-5, with D possibly TRBD1 on 5 matching bases. The CDR3 contains 13 residues. CDR1 SNHLY and CDR2 FYNNEI come from the germline V gene. V was pared by 8 bases and J by 4 bases, with 14 bases between. The CDR3 here is CASAKDIRETQYF. The DNA for the CDR3 is TGTGCCAGCGCCAAGGACATACGAGAGACCCAGTACTTC.